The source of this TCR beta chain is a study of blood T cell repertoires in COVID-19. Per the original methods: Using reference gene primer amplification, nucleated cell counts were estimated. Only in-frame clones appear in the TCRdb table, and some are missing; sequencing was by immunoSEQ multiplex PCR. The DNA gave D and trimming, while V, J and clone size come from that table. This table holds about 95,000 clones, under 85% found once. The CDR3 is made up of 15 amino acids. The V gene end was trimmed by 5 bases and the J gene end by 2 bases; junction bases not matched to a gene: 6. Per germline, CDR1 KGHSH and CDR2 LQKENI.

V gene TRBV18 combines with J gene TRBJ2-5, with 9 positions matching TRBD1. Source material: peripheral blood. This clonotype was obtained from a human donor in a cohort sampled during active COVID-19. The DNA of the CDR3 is TGTGCCAGCTCATCGGGGACAGGGCCGCAAGAGACCCAGTACTTC. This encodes CASSSGTGPQETQYF.